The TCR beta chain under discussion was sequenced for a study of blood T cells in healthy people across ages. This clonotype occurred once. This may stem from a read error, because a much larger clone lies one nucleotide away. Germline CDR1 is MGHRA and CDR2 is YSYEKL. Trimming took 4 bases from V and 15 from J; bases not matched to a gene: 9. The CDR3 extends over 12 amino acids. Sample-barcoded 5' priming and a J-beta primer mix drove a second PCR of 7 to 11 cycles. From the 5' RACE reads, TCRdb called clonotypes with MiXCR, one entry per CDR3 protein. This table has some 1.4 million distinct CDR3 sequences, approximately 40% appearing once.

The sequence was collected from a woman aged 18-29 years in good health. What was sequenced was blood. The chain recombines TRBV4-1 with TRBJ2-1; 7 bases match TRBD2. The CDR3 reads CASSPRGEFAFF. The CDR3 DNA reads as TGCGCCAGCAGCCCCCGGGGGGAGTTCGCGTTCTTC.